This paragraph reports one T cell receptor beta chain. Its matching antigen is unknown. Sequenced by immunoSEQ multiplex PCR; TCRdb stores in-frame clones only, minus some. Among about 2.3 million clones listed, approximately 93% were seen once. The CDR3 has 19 residues. CDR1 and CDR2 (germline): MGHRA, YSYEKL. The J segment lost 3 bases and the V segment lost 2 bases, leaving 10 bases of the junction unmatched. This specimen belongs to a study of shared clonotypes between healthy human individuals. Overall study findings and caveats: Blood alone was sampled, and tissue repertoires likely differ. Non-shared clonotypes displayed generation probabilities falling below those of clonotypes present in all four donors. Sorted-subset samples were not fully sequenced, rarefaction indicated.

The chain is built from TRBV4-1 and TRBJ2-6; TRBD1 matches at 10 bases. The source is a man aged 18 to 30 in good health. Some clones in this sample may be carry-over from other donors' samples. Sequencing used naive CD4+ T cells from PBMCs. The subset denotes: CD45RA+ positively selected. DNA of the CDR3: TGCGCCAGCAGCCAATACGTAGGGACAGGGGCGGGTGGGGCCAACGTCCTGACTTTC. It encodes CASSQYVGTGAGGANVLTF.